Below, one TCR beta chain is given with its context. Time point of the sample: patch test 3, about 24 weeks after DPC sensitization. Treatment of the sample: therapeutic diphenylcyclopropenone sensitization with weekly scalp DPC. Germline assignment: CDR1 SQVTM and CDR2 ANQGSEA. This CDR3 is 12 amino acids long. V lost 7 bases, J lost 7 bases, and 5 bases stayed unmatched. From the RACE reads, TCRdb called clonotypes with MiXCR, one entry per CDR3 protein. This table has roughly 62,000 distinct CDR3 sequences, over 10% appearing once. The data were taken from a study of human T cells and chemical hapten exposure. Overall study context: Skin on the upper inner arm, approximately 2 cm by approximately 2 cm in size, was sensitized with 2% DPC.

The chain links TRBV29-1 to TRBJ2-7, with 12 bases fitting TRBD1. This clonotype originated in a young man with alopecia areata. Some clones in this sample may be carry-over from other donors' samples. This material consisted of whole blood, taken in connection with sensitization to the hapten diphenylcyclopropenone (DPC). This CDR3 reads CSGGQGAWEQYF. The CDR3 coding sequence is TGCAGCGGGGGACAGGGGGCGTGGGAGCAGTACTTC.